Listed below are T cell receptor beta chains from one sample, sequenced in a study of CD4+ T cells in melanoma. Repertoires were generated with immunoSEQ multiplex PCR, while TCRdb's copy carries only in-frame clones and drops some. The sample contains roughly 19,000 clones, 78% of which appear only once. The source is a human donor with melanoma. Both conserved end residues are part of each CDR3. Fields, in order: J gene, D gene, clone size, V gene, CDR3 protein, CDR3 DNA. A D gene is named only where the DNA matches it firmly. The listing skips clone size in some rows; elsewhere it reads once, few, many or a size class.

j_call: TRBJ1-5; d_call: .; clone_size: once; v_call: TRBV12-5; cdr3_aa: CASGSPSWGVSNQPQHF; cdr3_nt: TGTGCTAGTGGTTCACCATCGTGGGGGGTGAGCAATCAGCCCCAGCATTTT
j_call: TRBJ1-2; d_call: TRBD1; clone_size: .; v_call: TRBV30; cdr3_aa: CAWSTARTGRVYGYTF; cdr3_nt: TGTGCCTGGAGTACAGCCCGGACAGGGAGAGTCTATGGCTACACCTTC
j_call: TRBJ2-7; d_call: .; clone_size: .; v_call: TRBV13; cdr3_aa: CASSSHAYEQYF; cdr3_nt: TGTGCCAGCAGTTCCCATGCGTACGAGCAGTACTTC
j_call: TRBJ1-5; d_call: .; clone_size: .; v_call: TRBV5-6; cdr3_aa: CASSSKEGGGNQPQHF; cdr3_nt: TGTGCCAGCAGCTCGAAGGAGGGAGGGGGCAATCAGCCCCAGCATTTT
j_call: TRBJ1-3; d_call: .; clone_size: .; v_call: TRBV19; cdr3_aa: CASSIVAGSRNTIYF; cdr3_nt: TGTGCCAGTAGTATAGTAGCCGGCTCTCGAAACACCATATATTTT
j_call: TRBJ1-5; d_call: .; clone_size: .; v_call: TRBV5-6; cdr3_aa: CASSLGGDGPQHF; cdr3_nt: TGTGCCAGCAGCTTGGGAGGGGATGGGCCCCAGCATTTT
j_call: TRBJ1-1; d_call: .; clone_size: few; v_call: TRBV5-4; cdr3_aa: CASSLTENTEAFF; cdr3_nt: TGTGCCAGCAGCTTGACAGAGAACACTGAAGCTTTCTTT
j_call: TRBJ1-1; d_call: .; clone_size: .; v_call: TRBV10-3; cdr3_aa: CAIRPGGEDTEAFF; cdr3_nt: TGTGCCATCCGCCCCGGGGGAGAGGACACTGAAGCTTTCTTT
j_call: TRBJ1-1; d_call: .; clone_size: .; v_call: TRBV9; cdr3_aa: CASSVGGGARTEAFF; cdr3_nt: TGTGCCAGCAGCGTGGGAGGGGGGGCCCGAACTGAAGCTTTCTTT
j_call: TRBJ2-5; d_call: TRBD2; clone_size: few; v_call: TRBV9; cdr3_aa: CASSVATSGGVGETQYF; cdr3_nt: TGTGCCAGCAGCGTAGCTACTAGCGGGGGGGTCGGAGAGACCCAGTACTTC
j_call: TRBJ2-1; d_call: TRBD1; clone_size: .; v_call: TRBV15; cdr3_aa: CATSPGTGDYNEQFF; cdr3_nt: TGTGCCACCAGCCCCGGGACAGGGGATTACAATGAGCAGTTCTTC
j_call: TRBJ1-4; d_call: .; clone_size: .; v_call: TRBV6-5; cdr3_aa: CASSYAGHPNEKLFF; cdr3_nt: TGTGCCAGCAGTTACGCGGGACACCCTAATGAAAAACTGTTTTTT
j_call: TRBJ1-2; d_call: TRBD1; clone_size: .; v_call: TRBV12-5; cdr3_aa: CASGFGQGGGYTF; cdr3_nt: TGTGCTAGTGGCTTTGGACAGGGGGGTGGCTACACCTTC
j_call: TRBJ1-2; d_call: .; clone_size: .; v_call: TRBV6-5; cdr3_aa: CASSYGAGGFYGYTF; cdr3_nt: TGTGCCAGCAGTTACGGCGCAGGCGGATTCTATGGCTACACCTTC
j_call: TRBJ2-2; d_call: .; clone_size: .; v_call: TRBV27; cdr3_aa: CASSLSRGGELFF; cdr3_nt: TGTGCCAGCAGTTTATCGAGGGGCGGGGAGCTGTTTTTT
j_call: TRBJ1-6; d_call: TRBD1; clone_size: .; v_call: TRBV6-5; cdr3_aa: CASSFWTGGNSPLHF; cdr3_nt: TGTGCCAGCAGTTTTTGGACAGGCGGAAATTCACCCCTCCACTTT
j_call: TRBJ1-2; d_call: TRBD1; clone_size: .; v_call: TRBV6-1; cdr3_aa: CASSAGGPSYTF; cdr3_nt: TGTGCCAGCAGTGCAGGGGGACCTAGCTACACCTTC
j_call: TRBJ2-3; d_call: .; clone_size: .; v_call: TRBV19; cdr3_aa: CASRSSRTDRSWGTDTQYF; cdr3_nt: TGTGCCAGTAGATCGAGTAGGACAGACAGAAGCTGGGGCACAGATACGCAGTATTTT
j_call: TRBJ1-6; d_call: .; clone_size: once; v_call: TRBV2; cdr3_aa: CASQTQYNSPLHF; cdr3_nt: TGTGCCAGCCAGACGCAGTATAATTCACCCCTCCACTTT
j_call: TRBJ2-7; d_call: .; clone_size: .; v_call: TRBV5-1; cdr3_aa: CASSLDWDEQYF; cdr3_nt: TGCGCCAGCAGCTTGGATTGGGACGAGCAGTACTTC
j_call: TRBJ1-2; d_call: .; clone_size: .; v_call: TRBV18; cdr3_aa: CASSHNYQQSNYGYTF; cdr3_nt: TGTGCCAGCTCACACAACTATCAACAATCTAACTATGGCTACACCTTC
j_call: TRBJ1-3; d_call: .; clone_size: .; v_call: TRBV29-1; cdr3_aa: CSVESRLSGNTIYF; cdr3_nt: TGCAGCGTCGAAAGCCGGCTATCTGGAAACACCATATATTTT
j_call: TRBJ2-3; d_call: .; clone_size: .; v_call: TRBV6-5; cdr3_aa: CASSDGLSADTQYF; cdr3_nt: TGTGCCAGCAGTGACGGACTCAGCGCAGATACGCAGTATTTT
j_call: TRBJ1-2; d_call: TRBD1; clone_size: .; v_call: TRBV10-3; cdr3_aa: CAISAAGTANYGYTF; cdr3_nt: TGTGCCATCAGCGCCGCCGGGACAGCTAACTATGGCTACACCTTC
j_call: TRBJ1-1; d_call: TRBD1; clone_size: .; v_call: TRBV6-6; cdr3_aa: CASSYGTGGTEAFF; cdr3_nt: TGTGCCAGCAGCTACGGGACAGGGGGCACTGAAGCTTTCTTT
j_call: TRBJ2-1; d_call: TRBD2; clone_size: .; v_call: TRBV9; cdr3_aa: CASSVGVAGNEQFF; cdr3_nt: TGTGCCAGCAGCGTAGGTGTAGCGGGGAATGAGCAGTTCTTC
j_call: TRBJ1-4; d_call: .; clone_size: .; v_call: TRBV2; cdr3_aa: CASKESATPGEKLFF; cdr3_nt: TGTGCCAGCAAGGAGAGCGCGACACCTGGTGAAAAACTGTTTTTT
j_call: TRBJ2-5; d_call: .; clone_size: .; v_call: TRBV4-1; cdr3_aa: CASSQDMPRAQYF; cdr3_nt: TGCGCCAGCAGCCAAGACATGCCAAGGGCCCAGTACTTC
j_call: TRBJ2-2; d_call: TRBD2; clone_size: .; v_call: TRBV18; cdr3_aa: CASSPGTSGNTGELFF; cdr3_nt: TGTGCCAGCTCACCAGGGACTAGCGGAAACACCGGGGAGCTGTTTTTT
j_call: TRBJ1-2; d_call: .; clone_size: .; v_call: TRBV7-9; cdr3_aa: CASSPRVGGAEDGYTF; cdr3_nt: TGTGCCAGCAGCCCAAGGGTAGGGGGAGCCGAGGATGGCTACACCTTC
j_call: TRBJ1-2; d_call: .; clone_size: few; v_call: TRBV10-2; cdr3_aa: CASTLAGSGYGYTF; cdr3_nt: TGCGCCAGCACCCTAGCCGGGTCCGGGTATGGCTACACCTTC
j_call: TRBJ1-2; d_call: TRBD1; clone_size: .; v_call: TRBV5-1; cdr3_aa: CASSLGDRAGGYTF; cdr3_nt: TGCGCCAGCAGCTTGGGGGACAGGGCTGGCGGCTACACCTTC
j_call: TRBJ1-3; d_call: TRBD1; clone_size: few; v_call: TRBV10-3; cdr3_aa: CAISRQGSGGNTIYF; cdr3_nt: TGTGCCATCAGTCGACAGGGTTCAGGGGGAAACACCATATATTTT
j_call: TRBJ2-1; d_call: .; clone_size: .; v_call: TRBV2; cdr3_aa: CASKVLAEYNEQFF; cdr3_nt: TGTGCCAGCAAAGTGTTAGCGGAATACAATGAGCAGTTCTTC
j_call: TRBJ2-3; d_call: TRBD2; clone_size: few; v_call: TRBV27; cdr3_aa: CASSPVRAGADTQYF; cdr3_nt: TGTGCCAGCAGCCCCGTGCGAGCGGGGGCAGATACGCAGTATTTT
j_call: TRBJ2-3; d_call: .; clone_size: .; v_call: TRBV7-2; cdr3_aa: CASSLDRGTDTQYF; cdr3_nt: TGTGCCAGCAGCTTAGACAGGGGCACAGATACGCAGTATTTT
j_call: TRBJ2-7; d_call: TRBD2; clone_size: .; v_call: TRBV6-6; cdr3_aa: CATSGGASYEQYF; cdr3_nt: TGTGCCACGAGCGGGGGGGCCTCCTACGAGCAGTACTTC
j_call: TRBJ2-3; d_call: .; clone_size: .; v_call: TRBV30; cdr3_aa: CAWSVARNTDTQYF; cdr3_nt: TGTGCCTGGAGTGTGGCAAGGAACACAGATACGCAGTATTTT